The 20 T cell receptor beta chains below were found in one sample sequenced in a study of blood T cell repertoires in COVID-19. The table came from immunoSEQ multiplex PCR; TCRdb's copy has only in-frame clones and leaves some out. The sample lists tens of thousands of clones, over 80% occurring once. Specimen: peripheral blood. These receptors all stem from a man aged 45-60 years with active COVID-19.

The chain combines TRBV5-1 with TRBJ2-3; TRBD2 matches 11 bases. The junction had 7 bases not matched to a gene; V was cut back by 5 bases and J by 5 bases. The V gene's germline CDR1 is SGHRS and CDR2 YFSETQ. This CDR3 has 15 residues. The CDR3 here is CASSILAGGLDTQYF. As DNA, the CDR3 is TGCGCCAGCAGTATTTTAGCGGGAGGGTTAGATACGCAGTATTTT.

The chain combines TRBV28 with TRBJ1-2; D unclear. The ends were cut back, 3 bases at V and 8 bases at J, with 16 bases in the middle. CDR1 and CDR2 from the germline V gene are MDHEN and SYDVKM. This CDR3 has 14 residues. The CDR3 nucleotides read TGTGCCAGCAGTTTTTTGAATACCAGAGGAGGCTACACCTTC. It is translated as CASSFLNTRGGYTF.

For the CDR3, the DNA is TGTGCCAGCTCCGCAGGGCGGAACGGTCAGCCCCAGCATTTT. This codes for CASSAGRNGQPQHF. The genes are TRBV25-1 and TRBJ1-5; D is perhaps TRBD1 (5 bases). The V end was cut by 8 bases, the J end by 6 bases, with 17 bases between. Germline CDR1 is MGHDK and CDR2 is SYGVNS. CDR3 length: 14 residues.

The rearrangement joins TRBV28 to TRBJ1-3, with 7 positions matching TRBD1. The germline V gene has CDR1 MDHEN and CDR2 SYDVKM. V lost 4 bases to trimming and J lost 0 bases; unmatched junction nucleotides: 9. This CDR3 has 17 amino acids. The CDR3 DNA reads TGTGCCAGCAGTTCCCGACAGGGAACGGTCTCTGGAAACACCATATATTTT. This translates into CASSSRQGTVSGNTIYF.

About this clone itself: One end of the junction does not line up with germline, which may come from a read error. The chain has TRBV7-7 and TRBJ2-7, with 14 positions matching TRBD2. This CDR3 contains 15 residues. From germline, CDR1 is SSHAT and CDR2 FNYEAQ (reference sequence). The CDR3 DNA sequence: TGTGCTAGCAGCCCGGGACTAGCGGGAGCAGACGAGCAGTACTTC. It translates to CASSPGLAGADEQYF.

CDR3 residues: CASSVGGGSGNTIYF. The CDR3 DNA sequence: TGTGCCAGCAGCGTAGGGGGAGGCTCTGGAAACACCATATATTTT. The gene calls are TRBV9 and TRBJ1-3, with D hard to call. CDR3 size: 15 residues. The germline V and J ends were trimmed by 0 bases and 0 bases, with 7 bases remaining between them. Germline V gives CDR1 SGDLS, CDR2 YYNGEE.

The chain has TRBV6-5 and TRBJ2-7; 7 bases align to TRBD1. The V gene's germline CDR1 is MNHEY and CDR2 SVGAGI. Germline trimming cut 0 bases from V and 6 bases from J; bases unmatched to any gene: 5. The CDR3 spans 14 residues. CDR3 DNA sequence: TGTGCCAGCAGTTACTCGCAGGGGGTGAGCGAGCAGTACTTC. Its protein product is CASSYSQGVSEQYF.

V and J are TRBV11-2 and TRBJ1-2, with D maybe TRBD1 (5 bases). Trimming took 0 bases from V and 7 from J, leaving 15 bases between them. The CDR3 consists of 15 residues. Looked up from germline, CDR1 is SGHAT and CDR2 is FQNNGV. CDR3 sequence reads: CASSLETQERRGYTF. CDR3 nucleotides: TGTGCCAGCAGCTTAGAGACACAGGAGCGACGTGGCTACACCTTC.

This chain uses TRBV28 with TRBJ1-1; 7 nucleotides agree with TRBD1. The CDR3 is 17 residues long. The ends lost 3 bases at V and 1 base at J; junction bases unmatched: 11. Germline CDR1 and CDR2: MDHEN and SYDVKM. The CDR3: CASSFTTRGRGNTEAFF. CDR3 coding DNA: TGTGCCAGCAGTTTTACGACAAGGGGGCGAGGGAACACTGAAGCTTTCTTT.

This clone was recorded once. In nucleotides, the CDR3 is TGTGCCAGCAGCTCCCGACTAGCGGGAGTTCTAGAGCAGTACTTC. Translation gives CASSSRLAGVLEQYF. The genes are TRBV7-9 and TRBJ2-7, with TRBD2 matching over 12 bases. CDR3 length: 15 residues. Germline V gene sequence: CDR1 SEHNR, CDR2 FQNEAQ (reference sequence). After removal of 4 bases from V and 7 bases from J, the junction contained 8 bases not matched to a gene. The variable domain in full, completed from reference TRBV7-9 and TRBJ2-7, reads DTGVSQNPRHKITKRGQNVTFRCDPISEHNRLYWYRQTLGQGPEFLTYFQNEAQLEKSRLLSDRFSAERPKGSFSTLEIQRTEQGDSAMYLCASSSRLAGVLEQYFGPGTRLTVT.

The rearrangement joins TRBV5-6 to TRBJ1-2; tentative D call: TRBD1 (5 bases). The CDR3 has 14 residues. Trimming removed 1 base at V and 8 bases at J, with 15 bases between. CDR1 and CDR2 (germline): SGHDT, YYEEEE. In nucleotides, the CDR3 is TGTGCCAGCAGCTTGAGGGGCCTACGATTGGGCTACACCTTC. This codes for CASSLRGLRLGYTF.

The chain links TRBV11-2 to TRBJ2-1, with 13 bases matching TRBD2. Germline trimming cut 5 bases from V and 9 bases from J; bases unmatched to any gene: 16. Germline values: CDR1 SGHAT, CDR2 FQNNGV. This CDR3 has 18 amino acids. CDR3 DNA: TGTGCCAGCAGCCCGCGGAACCTACTAGCGGGAGGGGGTGGTGAGCAGTTCTTC. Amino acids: CASSPRNLLAGGGGEQFF.

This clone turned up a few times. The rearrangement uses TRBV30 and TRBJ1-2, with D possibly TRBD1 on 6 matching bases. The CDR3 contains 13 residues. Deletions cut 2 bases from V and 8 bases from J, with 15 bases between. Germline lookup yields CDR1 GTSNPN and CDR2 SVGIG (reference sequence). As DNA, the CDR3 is TGTGCCTGGAGTTATGTACAGGGCCCCGGCTACACCTTC. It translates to CAWSYVQGPGYTF.

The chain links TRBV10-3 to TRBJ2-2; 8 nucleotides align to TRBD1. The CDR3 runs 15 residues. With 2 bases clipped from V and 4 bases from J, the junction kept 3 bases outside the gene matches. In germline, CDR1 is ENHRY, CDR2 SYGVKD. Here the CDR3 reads CAISEGQGRTGELFF. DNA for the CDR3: TGTGCCATCAGTGAGGGACAGGGTCGCACCGGGGAGCTGTTTTTT.

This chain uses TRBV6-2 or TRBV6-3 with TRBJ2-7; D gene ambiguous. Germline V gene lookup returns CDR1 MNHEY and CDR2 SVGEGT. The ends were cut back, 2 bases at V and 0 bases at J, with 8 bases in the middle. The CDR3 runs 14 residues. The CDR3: CASSYVAVSYEQYF. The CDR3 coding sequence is TGTGCCAGCAGTTACGTGGCGGTCTCCTACGAGCAGTACTTC.

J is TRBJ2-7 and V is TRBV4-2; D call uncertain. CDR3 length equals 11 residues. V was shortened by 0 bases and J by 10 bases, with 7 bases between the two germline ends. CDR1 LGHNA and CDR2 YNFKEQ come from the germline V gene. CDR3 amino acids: CASSQEGPQYF. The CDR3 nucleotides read TGTGCCAGCAGCCAAGAGGGCCCACAGTACTTC.

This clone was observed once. CDR3 sequence: CASSLWATGASTEAFF. CDR3 DNA: TGCGCCAGCAGCTTGTGGGCGACAGGGGCCTCCACTGAAGCTTTCTTT. This chain joins TRBV5-1 and TRBJ1-1; TRBD1 matches 8 bases. Looked up from germline, CDR1 is SGHRS and CDR2 is YFSETQ. Germline trimming cut 1 base from V and 4 bases from J; bases unmatched to any gene: 9. The CDR3 is 16 amino acids.

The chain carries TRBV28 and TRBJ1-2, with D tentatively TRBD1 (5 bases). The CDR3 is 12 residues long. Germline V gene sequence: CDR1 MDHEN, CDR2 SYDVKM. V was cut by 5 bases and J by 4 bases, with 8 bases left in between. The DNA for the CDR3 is TGTGCCAGCAGTGCTACAGGCTATGGCTACACCTTC. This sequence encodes CASSATGYGYTF.

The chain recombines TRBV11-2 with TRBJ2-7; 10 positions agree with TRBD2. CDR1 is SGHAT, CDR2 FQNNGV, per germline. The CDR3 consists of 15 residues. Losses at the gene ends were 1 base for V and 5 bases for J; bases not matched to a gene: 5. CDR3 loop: CASSLASGSINEQYF. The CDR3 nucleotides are TGTGCCAGCAGCTTAGCTAGCGGGAGTATCAACGAGCAGTACTTC.

CDR3 in amino acids: CASSQEGDRAVDYGYTF. For the CDR3, the DNA is TGTGCCAGCAGCCAAGAGGGAGACAGGGCGGTTGACTATGGCTACACCTTC. The V call is TRBV4-2, the J call TRBJ1-2, with 7 bases identical to TRBD1. The junction had 10 bases not matched to a gene; V was cut back by 0 bases and J by 3 bases. This CDR3 is built from 17 residues. The germline V gene encodes CDR1 LGHNA and CDR2 YNFKEQ.